Listed here is a single TCR beta chain. Original analysis: Scientists estimated how many nucleated cells there were by amplifying reference gene primers. Using immunoSEQ multiplex PCR, the repertoire was profiled, and TCRdb retains in-frame clones only, with some absent. V, J and clone size reflect that table, while D and trimming were determined from the DNA. The sample has approximately 150,000 clones, about 83% seen once. The sample is drawn from a study of blood T cell repertoires in COVID-19. At the level of the study: In each case, the material was cDNA or gDNA derived from T cells, B-cell-depleted T cells, or PBMCs.

Germline CDR1 SGHTA, CDR2 FQGNSA. The CDR3 loop spans 17 amino acids. The V and J ends lost 4 bases and 10 bases, in that order; junction bases with no gene match: 16. The chain combines TRBV7-2 with TRBJ2-5; 12 bases line up with TRBD1. The sequenced sample was PBMCs or T cells enriched from blood (not recorded which). The receptor was isolated from a woman in her forties or fifties with acute COVID-19. As DNA, the CDR3 is TGTGCCAGCAGCTCCAGGATGGGACAGGGGGCGCCCCCCCGCCAGTACTTC. Translated, it gives CASSSRMGQGAPPRQYF.